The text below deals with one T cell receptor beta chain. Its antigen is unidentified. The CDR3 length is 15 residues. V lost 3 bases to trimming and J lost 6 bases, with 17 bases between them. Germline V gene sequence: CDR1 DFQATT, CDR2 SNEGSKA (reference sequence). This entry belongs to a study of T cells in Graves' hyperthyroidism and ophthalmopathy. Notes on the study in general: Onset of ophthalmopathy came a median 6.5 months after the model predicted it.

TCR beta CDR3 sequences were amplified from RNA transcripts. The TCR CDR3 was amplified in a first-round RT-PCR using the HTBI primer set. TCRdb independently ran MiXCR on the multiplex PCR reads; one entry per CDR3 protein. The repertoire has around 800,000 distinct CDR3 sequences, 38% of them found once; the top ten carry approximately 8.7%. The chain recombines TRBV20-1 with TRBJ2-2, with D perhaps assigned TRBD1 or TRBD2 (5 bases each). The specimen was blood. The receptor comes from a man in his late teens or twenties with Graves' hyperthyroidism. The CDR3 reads CSARALGEFAGELFF. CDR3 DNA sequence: TGCAGTGCTAGGGCGCTGGGGGAGTTTGCCGGGGAGCTGTTTTTT.